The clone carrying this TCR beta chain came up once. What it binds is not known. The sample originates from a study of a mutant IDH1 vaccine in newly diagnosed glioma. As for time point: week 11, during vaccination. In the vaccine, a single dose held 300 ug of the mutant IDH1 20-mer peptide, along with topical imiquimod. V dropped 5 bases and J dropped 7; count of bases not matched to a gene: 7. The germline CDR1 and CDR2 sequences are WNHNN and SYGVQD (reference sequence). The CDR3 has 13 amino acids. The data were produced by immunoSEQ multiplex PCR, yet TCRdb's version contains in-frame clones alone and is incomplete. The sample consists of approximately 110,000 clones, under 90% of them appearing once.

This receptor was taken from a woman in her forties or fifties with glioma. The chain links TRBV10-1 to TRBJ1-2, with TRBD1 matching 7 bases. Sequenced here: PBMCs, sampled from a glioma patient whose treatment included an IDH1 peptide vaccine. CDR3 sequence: CASSPGTVGGYTF. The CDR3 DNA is TGCGCCAGCAGTCCGGGGACAGTTGGTGGCTACACCTTC.